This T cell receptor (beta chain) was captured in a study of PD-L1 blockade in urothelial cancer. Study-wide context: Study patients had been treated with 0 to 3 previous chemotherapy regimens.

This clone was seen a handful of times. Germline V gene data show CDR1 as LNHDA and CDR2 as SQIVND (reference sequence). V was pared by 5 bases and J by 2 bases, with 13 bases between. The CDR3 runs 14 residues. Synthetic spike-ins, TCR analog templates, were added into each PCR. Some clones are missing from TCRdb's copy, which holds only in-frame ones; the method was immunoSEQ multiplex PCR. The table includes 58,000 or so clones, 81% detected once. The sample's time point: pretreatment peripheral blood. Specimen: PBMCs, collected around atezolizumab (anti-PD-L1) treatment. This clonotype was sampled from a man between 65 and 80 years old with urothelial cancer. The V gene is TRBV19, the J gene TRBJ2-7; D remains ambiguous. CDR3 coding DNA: TGTGCCAGTAGTCCAGGCGTAAACGCCTACGAGCAGTACTTC. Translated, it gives CASSPGVNAYEQYF.